These 3 T cell receptor beta chains originate from one sample sequenced in a study of neoadjuvant anti-PD-1 for oral cavity cancer. Method: immunoSEQ multiplex PCR; TCRdb's copy keeps in-frame clones and lacks some. The repertoire holds tens of thousands of clones, with 84% as singletons. Material: PBMCs, obtained before nivolumab (anti-PD-1) treatment. The receptors derive from a person aged 35-79 years with oral cavity squamous cell carcinoma.

This clone was picked up a small number of times. The chain uses TRBV4-1 and TRBJ2-7, with 10 bases lining up with TRBD1. Trimming took 4 bases from V and 8 from J; bases not matched to a gene: 23. CDR3 size: 19 residues. CDR1 MGHRA and CDR2 YSYEKL come from the germline V gene. The CDR3: CASSPTDRGRSGGGGQQYF. In DNA form, the CDR3 reads TGCGCCAGCAGCCCGACCGACAGGGGGCGAAGCGGGGGAGGAGGACAGCAGTACTTC.

The chain carries TRBV6-6 and TRBJ1-2; D is possibly TRBD1 (6 bases). The CDR3 runs to 14 residues. Germline V gives CDR1 MNHNY, CDR2 SVGAGI (reference sequence). Trimming pared 5 bases from V and 5 bases from J, leaving 15 bases between. CDR3 DNA sequence: TGTGCCAGCAGTCTAAACAGGGAGGGGTATGGCTACACCTTC. Amino acid sequence: CASSLNREGYGYTF.

This clone was seen a handful of times. V is TRBV21-1 and J is TRBJ2-7; the DNA was not compared with TRBD1, the D call given in the table. TRBV21-1 is labeled a pseudogene. The CDR3 totals 15 residues. This CDR3 is CASSKVTGEYYEQYF. The DNA for the CDR3 is TGTGCCAGCAGCAAAGTCACAGGGGAATACTACGAGCAGTACTTC.